Each of the 30 T cell receptor beta chains below was sequenced from the same sample in a study of blood T cell repertoires in COVID-19. The repertoire was sequenced with immunoSEQ multiplex PCR; TCRdb's copy has only in-frame clones and lacks some. The sample includes around 250,000 clones, approximately 90% seen only once; the top ten take around 4%. Material: PBMCs or T cells enriched from blood (not recorded which). These receptor sequences come from a woman in her 30s who had recovered from COVID-19.

The chain has TRBV19 and TRBJ2-1, with TRBD1 matching over 7 bases. This CDR3 is 14 amino acids long. V gave up 3 bases and J gave up 2 bases; unmatched junction bases: 1. The germline CDR1 and CDR2 sequences are LNHDA and SQIVND (reference sequence). The CDR3 DNA is TGTGCCAGTAGTATGACAGGGACCTACAATGAGCAGTTCTTC. Residues: CASSMTGTYNEQFF.

The CDR3 loop reads CASSDYPTGRSYTF. CDR3 coding DNA: TGTGCCAGCAGTGACTACCCGACAGGAAGAAGCTACACCTTC. The rearrangement joins TRBV25-1 to TRBJ1-2; the D gene is possibly TRBD1 (6 bases). Trimming took 3 bases from V and 9 from J, leaving 17 bases between them. CDR1 is MGHDK and CDR2 is SYGVNS in the germline V gene. The CDR3 covers 14 residues.

This clone was found a few times. The genes are TRBV6-5 and TRBJ2-1, with D unclear. This CDR3 contains 13 residues. V was pared by 2 bases and J by 5 bases, with 7 bases between. CDR1 and CDR2 (germline): MNHEY, SVGAGI. The CDR3 here is CASSYGGNNEQFF. Written as DNA, the CDR3 is TGTGCCAGCAGTTACGGCGGCAACAATGAGCAGTTCTTC.

The V gene is TRBV20-1, the J gene TRBJ2-2; 10 bases fit TRBD1. The germline V gene has CDR1 DFQATT and CDR2 SNEGSKA (reference sequence). The CDR3 totals 15 residues. V lost 6 bases and J lost 7; bases outside the gene matches: 11. The CDR3 loop is CSASDGQGGGGELFF. The CDR3 DNA reads as TGCAGTGCAAGTGATGGACAGGGGGGAGGCGGGGAGCTGTTTTTT.

The chain has TRBV5-6 and TRBJ2-7; 9 bases agree with TRBD1. V lost 6 bases and J lost 3; bases outside the gene matches: 7. Germline V gene data show CDR1 as SGHDT and CDR2 as YYEEEE. This CDR3 has 14 residues. This chain's CDR3 is CASTKPGQGYEQYF. The CDR3 bases are TGTGCCAGCACGAAACCGGGACAGGGCTACGAGCAGTACTTC.

This chain joins TRBV11-3 and TRBJ2-1; 8 positions agree with TRBD1. Germline lookup yields CDR1 SGHNT and CDR2 YENEEA. V lost 1 base and J lost 6; bases outside the gene matches: 2. The CDR3 sequence is 14 residues long. The CDR3 sequence is CASSLADRGNEQFF. CDR3 bases: TGTGCCAGCAGCTTAGCCGACAGGGGCAATGAGCAGTTCTTC.

The chain employs TRBV2 and TRBJ1-1; possible D gene TRBD1, 5 bases. CDR1 SNHLY and CDR2 FYNNEI come from the germline V gene. The CDR3 is 13 residues long. Trimming removed 7 bases at V and 3 bases at J, with 12 bases between. DNA of the CDR3: TGTGCCAGCAACAAGGACACTCACACTGAAGCTTTCTTT. Residues: CASNKDTHTEAFF.

This chain connects TRBV7-8 to TRBJ2-5; possibly TRBD1 for D (6 bases). This CDR3 has 14 residues. Per the germline V gene, CDR1 is SGHVS and CDR2 is FQNEAQ. The V gene lost 3 bases and the J gene lost 4 bases, with 12 bases spanning the gap. The CDR3 DNA sequence: TGTGCCAGCAGCTTTCCGGGACAAAGAGAGACCCAGTACTTC. Amino acid sequence: CASSFPGQRETQYF.

The rearrangement uses TRBV30 and TRBJ2-7, with D tentatively TRBD1 (6 bases). V was clipped by 2 bases and J by 7 bases, with 15 bases between them. This CDR3 is built from 13 residues. From germline, CDR1 is GTSNPN and CDR2 SVGIG (reference sequence). The CDR3 nucleotides are TGTGCCTGGAGTAGGGCAGGGGTTGCGGAGCAGTACTTC. This sequence encodes CAWSRAGVAEQYF.

The gene calls are TRBV28 and TRBJ1-4; 7 bases are a match to TRBD1. The germline V gene encodes CDR1 MDHEN and CDR2 SYDVKM. J lost 7 bases, V lost 6 bases, and 8 bases had no gene match. There are 14 residues in the CDR3. The CDR3 bases are TGTGCCAGCAGGTTGGGCAGGGGGTTTGAAAAACTGTTTTTT. Translating gives CASRLGRGFEKLFF.

This rearrangement joins TRBV2 to TRBJ1-5; D remains unclear. CDR3 size: 14 residues. Germline CDR1 reads SNHLY; CDR2 reads FYNNEI. Trimming took off 6 bases at V and 7 bases at J, with 16 bases between the two ends. CDR3 in DNA: TGTGCCAGCAGGCCGGAGGGAGTAGGCCAGCCCCAGCATTTT. Amino acids: CASRPEGVGQPQHF.

The rearrangement uses TRBV6-5 and TRBJ1-2; possibly TRBD1 for D (6 bases). The CDR3 is made up of 14 amino acids. Trimming took off 0 bases at V and 6 bases at J, with 11 bases between the two ends. The germline gives CDR1 MNHEY, CDR2 SVGAGI. CDR3 sequence (DNA): TGTGCCAGCAGTTACTCGACAGGCAGGAATGGCTACACCTTC. This sequence encodes CASSYSTGRNGYTF.

In this sample, this clone turned up once. The chain couples TRBV5-1 to TRBJ2-1; 7 bases match TRBD2. The CDR3 totals 16 residues. The V segment lost 4 bases and the J segment 4 bases; nucleotides outside the gene matches: 11. The germline V gene encodes CDR1 SGHRS and CDR2 YFSETQ. CDR3 loop: CASSNLGASGYNEQFF. Written as DNA, the CDR3 is TGCGCCAGCAGCAACCTCGGGGCTAGCGGTTACAATGAGCAGTTCTTC.

In this sample, this clone turned up once. The chain has TRBV25-1 and TRBJ1-2; TRBD1 agrees at 8 bases. J lost 8 bases, V lost 4 bases, and 9 bases had no gene match. The germline V gene has CDR1 MGHDK and CDR2 SYGVNS. The CDR3 runs to 14 residues. This chain's CDR3 is CASSVPGGAGGYTF. In DNA form, the CDR3 reads TGTGCCAGCAGTGTCCCAGGGGGCGCGGGCGGCTACACCTTC.

The J gene is TRBJ1-1, the V gene TRBV18; maybe TRBD1 (6 bases). In germline, CDR1 is KGHSH, CDR2 LQKENI. The V gene lost 3 bases and the J gene lost 3 bases, with 17 bases spanning the gap. The CDR3 loop spans 16 amino acids. The CDR3 region has the DNA TGTGCCAGCTCACCTCGACAGGCGGGGGCCTACACTGAAGCTTTCTTT. Translated, it gives CASSPRQAGAYTEAFF.

The J gene is TRBJ2-7, the V gene TRBV6-5; no firm D call. Trimming cost V 0 bases and J 2 bases, with 5 bases left between them. This CDR3 is 13 amino acids long. CDR1 is MNHEY, CDR2 SVGAGI, per germline. The DNA for the CDR3 is TGTGCCAGCAGTTACTCTCGGGCCTACGAGCAGTACTTC. Translated, it gives CASSYSRAYEQYF.

The genes are TRBV28 and TRBJ1-6; 7 positions match TRBD1. The CDR3 runs to 15 residues. With 6 bases clipped from V and 5 bases from J, the junction kept 7 bases outside the gene matches. The germline V gene has CDR1 MDHEN and CDR2 SYDVKM. This chain's CDR3 is CASSPPDRDNSPLHF. In DNA form, the CDR3 reads TGTGCCAGCAGCCCCCCCGACAGGGATAATTCACCCCTCCACTTT.

V usage is TRBV10-3 and J usage is TRBJ2-7, with 8 bases identical to TRBD1. CDR3 length equals 14 residues. The trim removed 4 bases at V and 2 bases at J, leaving 4 bases unmatched. The germline CDR1 and CDR2 sequences are ENHRY and SYGVKD. The chain's CDR3 is CAISGTGIAYEQYF. CDR3 DNA: TGTGCCATCAGTGGGACAGGGATTGCCTACGAGCAGTACTTC.

The table lists this clone with a few counts. The V call is TRBV24-1, the J call TRBJ2-7; 11 positions agree with TRBD1. The germline V gene encodes CDR1 KGHDR and CDR2 SFDVKD. This CDR3 is 14 amino acids long. The ends lost 6 bases at V and 2 bases at J; junction bases unmatched: 2. CDR3 DNA sequence: TGTGCCACCAGTAGGGGACAGGGGGCCTACGAGCAGTACTTC. Translating it yields CATSRGQGAYEQYF.

V is TRBV7-9 and J is TRBJ2-1; TRBD2 is a possible D gene (6 bases). CDR3 length: 17 amino acids. Trimming left V 5 bases short and J 7 bases short, with 24 bases between. Looked up from germline, CDR1 is SEHNR and CDR2 is FQNEAQ (reference sequence). In nucleotides, the CDR3 is TGTGCCAGCAGCCCCCTAGCGACGGGAGAAGCGTGGAATGAGCAGTTCTTC. It translates to CASSPLATGEAWNEQFF. The full variable domain, rest sourced from reference TRBV7-9 and TRBJ2-1, is DTGVSQNPRHKITKRGQNVTFRCDPISEHNRLYWYRQTLGQGPEFLTYFQNEAQLEKSRLLSDRFSAERPKGSFSTLEIQRTEQGDSAMYLCASSPLATGEAWNEQFFGPGTRLTVL.

Only one count was recorded for this clone. The chain couples TRBV7-2 to TRBJ2-1, with 7 bases matching TRBD2. Losses at the gene ends were 3 bases for V and 13 bases for J; bases not matched to a gene: 6. Germline V gives CDR1 SGHTA, CDR2 FQGNSA. The CDR3 extends over 12 amino acids. CDR3 loop: CASSFGTTYQFF. Here the CDR3 DNA reads TGTGCCAGCAGCTTTGGGACTACATACCAGTTCTTC.

The rearrangement joins TRBV19 to TRBJ2-1; 10 nucleotides agree with TRBD2. This CDR3 region has 15 residues. V shed 6 bases, J shed 5 bases, and the junction held 7 bases outside the gene matches. Germline V gene lookup returns CDR1 LNHDA and CDR2 SQIVND (reference sequence). The CDR3 DNA reads TGTGCCAGTAGCTCGACTAGCGGGTATGACAATGAGCAGTTCTTC. Translating gives CASSSTSGYDNEQFF.

This clone came up once. The chain carries TRBV19 and TRBJ1-2; 8 bases fit TRBD1. This CDR3 comprises 14 residues. Per germline, CDR1 LNHDA and CDR2 SQIVND (reference sequence). The V segment lost 7 bases and the J segment 5 bases; nucleotides outside the gene matches: 9. CDR3 sequence reads: CASTGGQVRYGYTF. CDR3 in DNA: TGTGCCAGTACCGGGGGACAGGTTCGGTATGGCTACACCTTC.

As DNA, the CDR3 is TGTGCCATCAGGGGGGACAGGGGATCCTATGGCTACACCTTC. Residues: CAIRGDRGSYGYTF. The gene calls are TRBV10-3 and TRBJ1-2, with 10 bases aligning to TRBD1. From germline, CDR1 is ENHRY and CDR2 SYGVKD. The CDR3 totals 14 residues. V was pared by 6 bases and J by 4 bases, with 5 bases of the junction left unmatched.

V and J are TRBV9 and TRBJ2-3; D might be TRBD2 (5 bases). This CDR3 is built from 15 residues. Germline loops: CDR1 SGDLS, CDR2 YYNGEE. Trimming stripped 5 bases from V and 0 bases from J, with 13 bases between. CDR3 DNA sequence: TGTGCCAGCAGGATAGGACTCCGTAGCACAGATACGCAGTATTTT. Its protein product is CASRIGLRSTDTQYF.

The gene calls are TRBV30 and TRBJ1-2; D possibly corresponds to TRBD1 (5 bases). CDR1 and CDR2 (germline): GTSNPN, SVGIG (reference sequence). There are 13 residues in the CDR3. V lost 0 bases, J lost 8 bases, and 13 bases lay in between. The CDR3 coding sequence is TGTGCCTGGAGTGTAGGGCAGGGTGGGGGCTACACCTTC. The encoded protein is CAWSVGQGGGYTF.

CDR3 in amino acids: CASSPRGTNEKLFF. The CDR3 DNA sequence: TGTGCCAGCTCACCCAGAGGAACTAATGAAAAACTGTTTTTT. The chain is built from TRBV18 and TRBJ1-4; no firm D call. CDR1 and CDR2 (germline): KGHSH, LQKENI. The length of the CDR3 is 14 residues. Trimming stripped 3 bases from V and 1 base from J, with 6 bases between.

This rearrangement joins TRBV28 to TRBJ1-5; the D gene is possibly TRBD1 (6 bases). Trimming took off 10 bases at V and 11 bases at J, with 21 bases between the two ends. This CDR3 has 13 residues. In germline, CDR1 is MDHEN, CDR2 SYDVKM. CDR3 region: CATHSGGEITQHF. The CDR3 coding sequence is TGTGCCACTCACTCGGGGGGCGAAATTACCCAGCATTTT.

The chain couples TRBV4-1 to TRBJ1-5; TRBD1 might be the D (6 bases). Trimming removed 0 bases from V and 7 bases from J, with 19 bases in between. The CDR3 sequence is 17 residues long. Germline V gene sequence: CDR1 MGHRA, CDR2 YSYEKL. In nucleotides, the CDR3 is TGCGCCAGCAGCCAAGACAGGGAGAGGGGGGGGCGGCAGCCCCAGCATTTT. Its translation is CASSQDRERGGRQPQHF.

The chain recombines TRBV10-3 with TRBJ1-2; 8 bases are shared with TRBD1. The CDR3 has 14 amino acids. V lost 4 bases to trimming and J lost 2 bases; unmatched junction nucleotides: 3. Germline V gives CDR1 ENHRY, CDR2 SYGVKD. Here the CDR3 reads CAISVGQGNYGYTF. CDR3 DNA: TGTGCCATCAGTGTAGGACAGGGCAACTATGGCTACACCTTC.